This is a list of T cell receptor beta chains from one sample in a study of T cells after yellow fever vaccination. Via MiXCR, TCRdb re-called the 5' RACE reads, giving one row per CDR3 protein. The table has 620,000 or so distinct CDR3 sequences, 10% to 15% seen once. The material sequenced was PBMCs, taken on the day of the yellow fever booster vaccination. These receptors originate from a young man who received the YFV17D yellow fever vaccine. Each CDR3 is given with its conserved first and last residue. A D gene is named only where the DNA matches it firmly. Size is omitted from some rows. Given values are once, few, many or a class for expanded clones.

size: -
D: TRBD2
J: TRBJ2-3
V: TRBV27
CDR3: CATREAPTDTQYF

size: few
D: -
J: TRBJ1-1
V: TRBV5-4
CDR3: CASSPLVDTEAFF

size: -
D: -
J: TRBJ2-3
V: TRBV19
CDR3: CASSIDGAGRTDTQYF

size: few
D: TRBD2
J: TRBJ2-7
V: TRBV12-3/TRBV12-4
CDR3: CASSFAGERYEQYF

size: few
D: TRBD2
J: TRBJ2-4
V: TRBV7-2
CDR3: CASSTLAGGAKNIQYF

size: few
D: -
J: TRBJ2-7
V: TRBV6-5
CDR3: CASSYRQGYEQYF

size: few
D: TRBD1
J: TRBJ2-7
V: TRBV30
CDR3: CAWSDQTGDDVYYEQYF

size: many
D: -
J: TRBJ2-1
V: TRBV4-3
CDR3: CASSRGSSDEQFF

size: few
D: TRBD2
J: TRBJ2-1
V: TRBV27
CDR3: CASSFSGSVISQFF

size: -
D: TRBD1
J: TRBJ2-7
V: TRBV20-1
CDR3: CSATTGTGNHEQYF

size: -
D: TRBD1
J: TRBJ1-2
V: TRBV12-3/TRBV12-4
CDR3: CASSTTGGAGRYGYTF

size: -
D: -
J: TRBJ1-2
V: TRBV18
CDR3: CASSFVTGEDGYTF

size: -
D: -
J: TRBJ2-6
V: TRBV29-1
CDR3: CSVGTDNVLTF

size: -
D: -
J: TRBJ2-3
V: TRBV7-5
CDR3: CISLPAATKQSRTGGRDTQYF

size: few
D: -
J: TRBJ2-5
V: TRBV10-2
CDR3: CASSEWAQETQYF

size: -
D: TRBD1
J: TRBJ1-5
V: TRBV11-2
CDR3: CASSPRTGQYSNQPQHF

size: -
D: TRBD1
J: TRBJ1-5
V: TRBV20-1
CDR3: CSARRTGYSNQPQHF

size: few
D: TRBD2
J: TRBJ2-7
V: TRBV5-1
CDR3: CASSKTSGKYEQYF

size: -
D: -
J: TRBJ2-4
V: TRBV7-9
CDR3: CASSSFSARAKNIQYF

size: many
D: TRBD1
J: TRBJ2-4
V: TRBV27
CDR3: CASSLLGGQNIQYF

size: few
D: -
J: TRBJ1-5
V: TRBV10-3
CDR3: CAISAQGRSNQPQHF

size: few
D: -
J: TRBJ2-7
V: TRBV5-1
CDR3: CASSFSGTNTGEQYF

size: few
D: TRBD2
J: TRBJ2-1
V: TRBV7-9
CDR3: CASSPRLAAYNEQFF

size: -
D: TRBD2
J: TRBJ2-2
V: TRBV11-2
CDR3: CASSLVPSGNTGELFF

size: -
D: -
J: TRBJ2-2
V: TRBV5-5
CDR3: CASSLSEGRLDTGELFF

size: few
D: -
J: TRBJ2-5
V: TRBV9
CDR3: CASSVQEGWETQYF

size: -
D: -
J: TRBJ1-1
V: TRBV7-9
CDR3: CASSPAAPLNTEAFF

size: few
D: -
J: TRBJ2-2
V: TRBV20-1
CDR3: CSAPGWTGELFF